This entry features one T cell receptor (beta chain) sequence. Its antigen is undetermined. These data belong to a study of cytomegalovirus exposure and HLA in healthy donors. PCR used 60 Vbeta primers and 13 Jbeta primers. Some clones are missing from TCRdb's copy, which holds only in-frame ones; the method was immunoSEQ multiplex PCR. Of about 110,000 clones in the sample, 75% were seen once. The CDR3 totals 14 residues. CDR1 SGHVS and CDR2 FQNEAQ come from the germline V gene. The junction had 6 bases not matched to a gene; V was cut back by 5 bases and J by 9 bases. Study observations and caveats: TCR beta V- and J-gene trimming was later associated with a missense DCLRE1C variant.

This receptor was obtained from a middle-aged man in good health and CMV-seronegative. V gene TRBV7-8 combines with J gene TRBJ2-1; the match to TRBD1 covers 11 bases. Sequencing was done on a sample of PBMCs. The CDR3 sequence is CASSVGQGATEQFF. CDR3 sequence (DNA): TGTGCCAGCAGCGTCGGACAGGGGGCGACTGAGCAGTTCTTC.